This T cell receptor (beta chain) was sequenced in a study of T cells in Graves' hyperthyroidism and ophthalmopathy. Ten or more counts support this clonotype. Amplified TCR beta CDR3 regions came from RNA transcripts. The HTBI set primed first-round TCR CDR3 RT-PCR. A single record per CDR3 protein comes from TCRdb applying MiXCR to the multiplex PCR reads. The sample shows about 95,000 distinct CDR3 sequences, approximately 42% of them seen only once. The CDR3 length is 10 residues. Germline V gene lookup returns CDR1 DFQATT and CDR2 SNEGSKA (reference sequence). The V gene lost 7 bases and the J gene lost 8 bases, with 11 bases spanning the gap.

This clonotype originated in a woman aged 25 to 45 with Graves' hyperthyroidism. J is TRBJ1-1 and V is TRBV20-1; D is unclear. Material for sequencing was peripheral blood or thyroid tissue (not recorded which). CDR3 bases: TGCAGTGTTCATATCTCCGAAGCTTTCTTT. This translates into CSVHISEAFF.